Each of the 27 T cell receptor beta chains below was sequenced from the same sample in a study of blood T cell repertoires in COVID-19. The repertoire was sequenced with immunoSEQ multiplex PCR; TCRdb's copy has only in-frame clones and lacks some. This sample has about 320,000 clones; around 86% occur once, and the top ten carry about 5.2%. The sequencing sample was made of PBMCs or T cells enriched from blood (not recorded which). The source of these receptors is a man between 60 and 75 years old who had recovered from COVID-19.

The CDR3: CASSFRRDSGEKLFF. The CDR3 DNA sequence: TGTGCCAGCAGCTTTCGTCGGGACAGCGGTGAAAAACTGTTTTTT. The chain carries TRBV9 and TRBJ1-4, with 7 bases aligning to TRBD1. CDR1 is SGDLS, CDR2 YYNGEE, per germline. J gave up 7 bases and V 4 bases, and 10 bases lay outside the gene matches. The CDR3 has 15 amino acids.

The chain recombines TRBV5-1 with TRBJ2-7; possible D gene TRBD2, 6 bases. With 4 bases removed from V and 3 bases from J, the gap between germline ends came to 20 bases. Germline V gives CDR1 SGHRS, CDR2 YFSETQ. CDR3 length: 16 amino acids. CDR3 in DNA: TGCGCCAGCAGCCCGGGGGAGGTCGGGGGAAGCTACGAGCAGTACTTC. Translating it yields CASSPGEVGGSYEQYF.

The chain is built from TRBV11-2 and TRBJ1-6, with a possible D match to TRBD1 (6 bases). Germline CDR1 SGHAT, CDR2 FQNNGV. The CDR3 spans 14 residues. Between the trimmed V and J ends, which lost 5 bases and 10 bases, there was a span of 15 bases. This CDR3 is CASSTGTTASPLHF. The DNA of the CDR3 is TGTGCCAGCAGCACCGGGACAACGGCCTCACCCCTCCACTTT.

V gene TRBV28 combines with J gene TRBJ2-7, with D possibly matching TRBD1 (6 bases). Trimming took 3 bases from V and 4 from J, leaving 13 bases between them. Germline CDR1 and CDR2: MDHEN and SYDVKM. The CDR3 is 14 residues long. The CDR3 here is CASSFRDTLYEQYF. Written as DNA, the CDR3 is TGTGCCAGCAGTTTCCGGGACACTCTTTACGAGCAGTACTTC.

This sequence joins TRBV19 and TRBJ2-1; possibly TRBD2 for D (5 bases). From germline, CDR1 is LNHDA and CDR2 SQIVND (reference sequence). The CDR3 totals 17 residues. The V and J ends lost 6 bases and 2 bases respectively, with 20 bases between them. CDR3 bases: TGTGCCAGTAGCGACGTACCGGGATCCCTCCCCTACAATGAGCAGTTCTTC. It encodes CASSDVPGSLPYNEQFF.

CDR3 region: CASPPAGTGGGVEQFF. The CDR3, as DNA: TGTGCCAGTCCCCCAGCCGGGACAGGAGGAGGGGTTGAGCAGTTCTTC. The chain couples TRBV28 to TRBJ2-1; 8 nucleotides agree with TRBD1. Germline loops: CDR1 MDHEN, CDR2 SYDVKM. Unmatched junction bases numbered 19, after V lost 9 bases and J lost 9 bases. The CDR3 totals 16 residues. The variable domain in full, with the rest retrieved from reference TRBV28 and TRBJ2-1, is DVKVTQSSRYLVKRTGEKVFLECVQDMDHENMFWYRQDPGLGLRLIYFSYDVKMKEKGDIPEGYSVSREKKERFSLILESASTNQTSMYLCASPPAGTGGGVEQFFGPGTRLTVL.

The chain uses TRBV7-9 and TRBJ2-1, with D possibly matching TRBD1 (5 bases). CDR1 is SEHNR, CDR2 FQNEAQ, per germline (reference sequence). The CDR3 loop spans 12 amino acids. V was clipped by 5 bases and J by 7 bases, with 9 bases between them. CDR3 loop: CASSRDRNEQFF. CDR3 in DNA: TGTGCCAGCAGCCGAGACAGAAATGAGCAGTTCTTC.

The gene calls are TRBV3-1 (or the pseudogene TRBV3-2) and TRBJ1-2; D remains unclear. Trimming stripped 0 bases from V and 8 bases from J, with 16 bases between. The V gene's germline CDR1 is LGHDT and CDR2 YNNKEL (reference sequence). There are 15 residues in the CDR3. As DNA, the CDR3 is TGTGCCAGCAGCCAAGATCCGTCGTCAGGTCTAGGCTACACCTTC. Translated, it gives CASSQDPSSGLGYTF.

The chain combines TRBV9 with TRBJ2-5, with D perhaps matching TRBD2 (5 bases). Germline V gives CDR1 SGDLS, CDR2 YYNGEE. This CDR3 is 16 amino acids long. V lost 4 bases to trimming and J lost 5 bases, with 21 bases between them. CDR3: CASSPPGNGKRETQYF. Written as DNA, the CDR3 is TGTGCCAGCAGCCCCCCCGGCAACGGGAAGAGGGAGACCCAGTACTTC.

The genes are TRBV5-1 and TRBJ1-2; possible D gene TRBD1, 5 bases. The CDR3 totals 13 residues. V dropped 5 bases and J dropped 8 bases, with 16 bases sitting between them. Germline V gene sequence: CDR1 SGHRS, CDR2 YFSETQ. The CDR3 DNA reads TGCGCCAGCAGGTTCAGGGAAATCGACGGCTACACCTTC. It specifies CASRFREIDGYTF.

The V and J genes are TRBV9 and TRBJ2-2; D might be TRBD2 (6 bases). V shed 3 bases and J shed 6 bases, with 18 bases lying between them. The CDR3 length is 16 residues. CDR1 and CDR2 (germline): SGDLS, YYNGEE. The chain's CDR3 is CASSARSGVTPGELFF. CDR3 nucleotides: TGTGCCAGCAGCGCCCGTAGCGGAGTAACTCCCGGGGAGCTGTTTTTT.

The chain has TRBV6-5 and TRBJ2-1; a possible D gene is TRBD2 (5 bases). This CDR3 has 14 amino acids. CDR1 is MNHEY and CDR2 is SVGAGI in the germline V gene. V dropped 7 bases and J dropped 10 bases, with 20 bases sitting between them. CDR3 in amino acids: CASNNPTRAWEQFF. CDR3 DNA sequence: TGTGCCAGCAACAACCCCACGCGGGCATGGGAGCAGTTCTTC.

J is TRBJ2-2 and V is TRBV7-3; possibly TRBD2 for D (5 bases). This CDR3 spans 17 amino acids. Trimming removed 5 bases at V and 5 bases at J, with 21 bases between. Germline V gene data show CDR1 as SGHTA and CDR2 as FQGTGA. This CDR3 is CASSLKGVGLGTGELFF. The CDR3 bases are TGTGCCAGCAGCCTAAAGGGAGTTGGTTTAGGGACCGGGGAGCTGTTTTTT.

This clone was seen a handful of times. This CDR3 is CASSSGRTYEQYF. CDR3 in DNA: TGTGCCAGCAGTTCCGGGAGGACTTACGAGCAGTACTTC. This chain joins TRBV27 and TRBJ2-7; TRBD2 agrees at 7 bases. Germline V CDR1 and CDR2: MNHEY, SMNVEV (reference sequence). This CDR3 spans 13 amino acids. The V segment lost 4 bases and the J segment 4 bases; nucleotides outside the gene matches: 4.

The chain recombines TRBV6-5 with TRBJ1-6; the D gene is possibly TRBD1 (6 bases). V was shortened by 0 bases and J by 10 bases, with 13 bases between the two germline ends. CDR1 is MNHEY and CDR2 is SVGAGI in the germline V gene. CDR3 length: 15 residues. The CDR3 nucleotides read TGTGCCAGCAGTTACTCAACAGGGCCGGGATCACCCCTCCACTTT. This encodes CASSYSTGPGSPLHF.

V usage is TRBV2 and J usage is TRBJ1-5; TRBD1 might be the D (6 bases). From germline, CDR1 is SNHLY and CDR2 FYNNEI. V lost 2 bases and J lost 1, with 12 bases in between. The length of the CDR3 is 16 residues. CDR3: CASSEQGRLSNQPQHF. The DNA of the CDR3 is TGTGCCAGCAGTGAACAGGGGCGATTGAGCAATCAGCCCCAGCATTTT.

This chain uses TRBV5-4 with TRBJ2-7; D is perhaps TRBD2 (6 bases). Germline V gives CDR1 SGHNT, CDR2 YYREEE (reference sequence). V lost 1 base to trimming and J lost 2 bases, with 13 bases between them. The CDR3 runs 15 residues. CDR3 sequence: CASSLSRDLAYEQYF. The CDR3 nucleotides read TGTGCCAGCAGCTTGTCCCGGGACTTAGCCTACGAGCAGTACTTC.

This rearrangement joins TRBV28 to TRBJ2-5; the match to TRBD2 covers 10 bases. V gave up 7 bases and J gave up 5 bases; unmatched junction bases: 13. The CDR3 extends over 16 amino acids. CDR1 MDHEN and CDR2 SYDVKM come from the germline V gene. This CDR3 is CASTSSSGSQEETQYF. CDR3 sequence (DNA): TGTGCCAGCACCAGCTCTAGCGGGAGTCAGGAGGAGACCCAGTACTTC.

V gene TRBV10-1 combines with J gene TRBJ1-5; no firm D call. Germline CDR1 and CDR2: WNHNN and SYGVQD (reference sequence). This CDR3 contains 15 residues. V dropped 3 bases and J dropped 5 bases, with 14 bases sitting between them. CDR3 region: CASSEGGGVDQPQHF. DNA for the CDR3: TGCGCCAGCAGTGAAGGTGGCGGGGTCGATCAGCCCCAGCATTTT.

This clone appeared once. CDR3 sequence: CATSEHSGTAMIGEQFF. CDR3 coding DNA: TGTGCCACCAGTGAGCACTCCGGGACAGCCATGATAGGTGAGCAGTTCTTC. The V call is TRBV24-1, the J call TRBJ2-1, with TRBD1 matching 7 bases. The V segment lost 4 bases and the J segment 9 bases; nucleotides outside the gene matches: 17. The CDR3 totals 17 residues. In germline, CDR1 is KGHDR, CDR2 SFDVKD.

This CDR3 is CASSVDGGYGYTF. The CDR3 coding sequence is TGTGCCAGCAGCGTAGATGGAGGGTATGGCTACACCTTC. This rearrangement joins TRBV9 to TRBJ1-2; D is ambiguous. V was cut by 0 bases and J by 5 bases, with 8 bases left in between. The CDR3 contains 13 residues. Germline assignment: CDR1 SGDLS and CDR2 YYNGEE.

The chain recombines TRBV29-1 with TRBJ2-5; maybe TRBD1 (5 bases). CDR3 size: 13 residues. V was clipped by 4 bases and J by 7 bases, with 16 bases between them. From germline, CDR1 is SQVTM and CDR2 ANQGSEA. The chain's CDR3 is CSVGRVPTGTQYF. CDR3 coding DNA: TGCAGCGTTGGCCGTGTACCCACAGGGACCCAGTACTTC.

J is TRBJ1-3 and V is TRBV30; D is unresolved. The germline gives CDR1 GTSNPN, CDR2 SVGIG (reference sequence). V was trimmed by 4 bases and J by 0 bases, leaving 10 bases between them. The CDR3 runs to 14 residues. The CDR3 sequence: CAWTGTFSGNTIYF. The CDR3 DNA reads as TGTGCCTGGACGGGAACTTTCTCTGGAAACACCATATATTTT.

This clone showed up just once. This chain links TRBV15 with TRBJ2-5, with D possibly matching TRBD1 (5 bases). Per germline, CDR1 LNHNV and CDR2 YYDKDF (reference sequence). Trimming cost V 3 bases and J 0 bases, with 11 bases left between them. This CDR3 spans 15 amino acids. The CDR3: CATSRGRNDQETQYF. The CDR3 nucleotides read TGTGCCACCAGCAGGGGGCGGAACGACCAAGAGACCCAGTACTTC.

V gene TRBV5-1 combines with J gene TRBJ2-7; D is ambiguous. The CDR3 loop spans 12 amino acids. Germline V gives CDR1 SGHRS, CDR2 YFSETQ. V dropped 0 bases and J dropped 6 bases, with 7 bases sitting between them. CDR3 protein: CASSLARTEQYF. DNA of the CDR3: TGCGCCAGCAGCTTGGCCAGAACCGAGCAGTACTTC. Full variable domain (missing parts from reference TRBV5-1 and TRBJ2-7): KAGVTQTPRYLIKTRGQQVTLSCSPISGHRSVSWYQQTPGQGLQFLFEYFSETQRNKGNFPGRFSGRQFSNSRSEMNVSTLELGDSALYLCASSLARTEQYFGPGTRLTVT.

This sequence joins TRBV27 and TRBJ1-1; 8 bases agree with TRBD1. Germline V gene data show CDR1 as MNHEY and CDR2 as SMNVEV (reference sequence). V lost 4 bases and J lost 5; bases outside the gene matches: 9. The CDR3 covers 15 residues. As DNA, the CDR3 is TGTGCCAGCAGTTCCCCAGGACAGGGTAGGACTGAAGCTTTCTTT. Translation gives CASSSPGQGRTEAFF.

The chain is built from TRBV19 and TRBJ1-4; the D gene is possibly TRBD1 (5 bases). Germline CDR1 is LNHDA and CDR2 is SQIVND (reference sequence). The CDR3 is 15 amino acids. V lost 5 bases and J lost 4, with 14 bases in between. The CDR3 sequence is CASSRRQPSNEKLFF. The CDR3 nucleotides are TGTGCCAGTAGTCGACGACAGCCCAGTAATGAAAAACTGTTTTTT.